This T cell receptor (beta chain) was sequenced during a study of PD-1 blockade in classical Hodgkin lymphoma. The time point: cycle 4 day 1 (C4D1), after six to seven weeks of nivolumab. Brentuximab vedotin exposure varied, and every patient relapsed after autologous stem cell transplantation. V lost 5 bases and J 4 bases, leaving 8 bases between the germline ends. CDR1 and CDR2 (germline): SGHAT, FQNNGV. The CDR3 contains 12 residues. Assay: immunoSEQ multiplex PCR; the TCRdb copy retains only in-frame clones and omits some. Of about 92,000 clones detected, 83% appear once; the ten largest clones hold over 15%.

The sequence derives from a human donor with classical Hodgkin lymphoma. V usage is TRBV11-2 and J usage is TRBJ2-5, with D unclear. The sample here was peripheral blood mononuclear cells (PBMCs), taken before the fourth cycle of nivolumab. CDR3 bases: TGTGCCAGCAGCCTCACCCTAGAGACCCAGTACTTC. It encodes CASSLTLETQYF.